This T cell receptor (beta chain) was retrieved from a study of vaccination and CD4 T cells after COVID-19. The overall study: The authors exposed cells to overlapping spike peptides derived from SARS-CoV-2, HCoV-NL63, HCoV-OC43 and HCoV-229E.

Oncomine TCR Beta short-read sequencing was applied to DNA from cultured CD4+ T cells. The authors extracted genomic DNA from cultured CD4+ T cells. TCRdb re-derived calls from the PCR reads in MiXCR, one entry per CDR3 protein. Of 7,000 or so distinct CDR3 sequences in the sample, around 46% were seen once. Treatment given: approximately 9-day PBMC culture with coronavirus spike peptide pools or control peptides (ViraFEST assay). Collection of the unexposed donor's CD4+ T cells took place before the COVID-19 pandemic (2011-2018). Expanded clonotypes were found by TCR sequencing after peptide-pool stimulation (ViraFEST). This CDR3 is 15 amino acids long. V was shortened by 0 bases and J by 1 base, with 7 bases between the two germline ends. Germline loops: CDR1 SGHVS, CDR2 FQNEAQ. Comments on this clonotype: Its antigen is unidentified.

V and J are TRBV7-8 and TRBJ1-5; D ambiguous. This receptor was taken from a human donor in good health. The sample was CD4+ T cells from blood, cultured in vitro. DNA for the CDR3: TGTGCCAGCAGCTTAGCAGGGTTCAGCAATCAGCCCCAGCATTTT. Translated: CASSLAGFSNQPQHF.